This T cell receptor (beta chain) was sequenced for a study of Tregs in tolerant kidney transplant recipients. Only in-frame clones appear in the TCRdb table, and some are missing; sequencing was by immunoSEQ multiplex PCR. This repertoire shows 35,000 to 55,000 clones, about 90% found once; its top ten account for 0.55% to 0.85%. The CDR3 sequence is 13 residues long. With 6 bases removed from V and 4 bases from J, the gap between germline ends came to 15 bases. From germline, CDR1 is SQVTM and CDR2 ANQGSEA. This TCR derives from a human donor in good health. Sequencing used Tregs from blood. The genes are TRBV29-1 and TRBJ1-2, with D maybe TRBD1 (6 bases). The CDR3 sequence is CSVWIQGGYGYTF. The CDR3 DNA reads TGCAGCGTCTGGATCCAAGGGGGCTATGGCTACACCTTC. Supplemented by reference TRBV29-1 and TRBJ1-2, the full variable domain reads SAVISQKPSRDICQRGTSLTIQCQVDSQVTMMFWYRQQPGQSLTLIATANQGSEATYESGFVIDKFPISRPNLTFSTLTVSNMSPEDSSIYLCSVWIQGGYGYTFGSGTRLTVV.